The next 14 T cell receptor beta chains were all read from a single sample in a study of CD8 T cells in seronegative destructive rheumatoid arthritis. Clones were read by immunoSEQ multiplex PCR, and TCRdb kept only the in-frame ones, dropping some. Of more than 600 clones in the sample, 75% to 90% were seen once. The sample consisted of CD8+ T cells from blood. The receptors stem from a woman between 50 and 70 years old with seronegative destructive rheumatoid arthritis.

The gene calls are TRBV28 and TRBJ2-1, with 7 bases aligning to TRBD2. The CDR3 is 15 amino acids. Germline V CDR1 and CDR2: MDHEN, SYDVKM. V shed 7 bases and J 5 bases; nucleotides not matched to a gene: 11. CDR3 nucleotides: TGTGCCAGCACCTTGGGGCCTAGCGGTAACAATGAGCAGTTCTTC. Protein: CASTLGPSGNNEQFF.

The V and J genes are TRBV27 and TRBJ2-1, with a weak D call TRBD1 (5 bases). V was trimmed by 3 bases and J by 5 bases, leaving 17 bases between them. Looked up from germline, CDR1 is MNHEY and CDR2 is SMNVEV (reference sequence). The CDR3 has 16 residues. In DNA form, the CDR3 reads TGTGCCAGCAGTTTGAGTTTCGGGCAGGGCCACAATGAGCAGTTCTTC. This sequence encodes CASSLSFGQGHNEQFF.

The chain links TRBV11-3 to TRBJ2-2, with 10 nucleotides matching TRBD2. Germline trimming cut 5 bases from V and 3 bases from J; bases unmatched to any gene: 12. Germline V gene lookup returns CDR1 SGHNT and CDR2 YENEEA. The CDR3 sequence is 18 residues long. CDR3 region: CASSAGLAYTWDTGELFF. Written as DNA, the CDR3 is TGTGCCAGCAGCGCGGGACTAGCGTATACTTGGGACACCGGGGAGCTGTTTTTT.

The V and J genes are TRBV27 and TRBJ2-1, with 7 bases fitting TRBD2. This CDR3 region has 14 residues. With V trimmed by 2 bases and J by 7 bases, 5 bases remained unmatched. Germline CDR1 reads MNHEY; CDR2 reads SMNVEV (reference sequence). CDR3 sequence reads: CASSLAGVANEQFF. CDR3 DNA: TGTGCCAGCAGTTTAGCGGGAGTTGCAAATGAGCAGTTCTTC.

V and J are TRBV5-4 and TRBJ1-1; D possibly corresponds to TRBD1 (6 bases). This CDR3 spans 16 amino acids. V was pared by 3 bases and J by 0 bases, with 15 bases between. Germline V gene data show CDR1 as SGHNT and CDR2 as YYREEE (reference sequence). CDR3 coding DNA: TGTGCCAGCAGCTGGAGCGGACAGAGCATGAACACTGAAGCTTTCTTT. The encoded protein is CASSWSGQSMNTEAFF.

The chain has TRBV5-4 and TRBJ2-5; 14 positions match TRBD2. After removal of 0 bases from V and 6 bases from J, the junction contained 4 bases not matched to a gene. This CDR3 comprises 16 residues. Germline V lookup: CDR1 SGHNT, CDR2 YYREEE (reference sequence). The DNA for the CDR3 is TGTGCCAGCAGCTTGGGACTAGCGGGGGGGGCGAAGACCCAGTACTTC. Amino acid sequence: CASSLGLAGGAKTQYF.

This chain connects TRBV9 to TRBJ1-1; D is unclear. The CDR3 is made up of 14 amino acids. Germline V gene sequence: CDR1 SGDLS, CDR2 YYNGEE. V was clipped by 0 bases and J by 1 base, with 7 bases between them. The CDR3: CASSVEAGNTEAFF. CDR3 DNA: TGTGCCAGCAGCGTAGAGGCGGGGAACACTGAAGCTTTCTTT. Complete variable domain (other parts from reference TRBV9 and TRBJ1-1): DSGVTQTPKHLITATGQRVTLRCSPRSGDLSVYWYQQSLDQGLQFLIQYYNGEERAKGNILERFSAQQFPDLHSELNLSSLELGDSALYFCASSVEAGNTEAFFGQGTRLTVV.

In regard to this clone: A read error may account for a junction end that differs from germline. As DNA, the CDR3 is TGTACCAGCAGCTTGGCCCCTACTAGCGGGGGTCCCTACAATGAGCAGTTCTTC. This sequence encodes CTSSLAPTSGGPYNEQFF. The chain carries TRBV7-3 and TRBJ2-1; TRBD2 aligns across 11 bases. CDR1 and CDR2 (germline): SGHTA, FQGTGA. The CDR3 is 18 residues long.

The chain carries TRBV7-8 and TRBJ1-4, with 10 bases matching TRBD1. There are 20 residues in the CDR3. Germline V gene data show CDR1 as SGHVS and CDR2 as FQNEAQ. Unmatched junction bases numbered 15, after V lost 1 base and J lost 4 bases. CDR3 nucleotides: TGTGCCAGCAGCTTAGGCTCTTTTGGGACAGGGGCCTTCTATAATGAAAAACTGTTTTTT. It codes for CASSLGSFGTGAFYNEKLFF.

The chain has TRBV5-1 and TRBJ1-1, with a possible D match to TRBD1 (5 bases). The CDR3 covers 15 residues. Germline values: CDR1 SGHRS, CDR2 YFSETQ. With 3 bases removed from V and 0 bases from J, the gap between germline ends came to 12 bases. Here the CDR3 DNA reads TGCGCCAGCAGCTGGGATACAGGATTGAACACTGAAGCTTTCTTT. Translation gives CASSWDTGLNTEAFF.

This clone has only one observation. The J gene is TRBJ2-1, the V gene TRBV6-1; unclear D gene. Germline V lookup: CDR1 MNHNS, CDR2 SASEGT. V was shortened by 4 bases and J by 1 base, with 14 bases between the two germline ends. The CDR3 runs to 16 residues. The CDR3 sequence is CASSAPPGRSYNEQFF. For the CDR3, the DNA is TGTGCCAGCAGTGCCCCCCCTGGCAGATCCTACAATGAGCAGTTCTTC.

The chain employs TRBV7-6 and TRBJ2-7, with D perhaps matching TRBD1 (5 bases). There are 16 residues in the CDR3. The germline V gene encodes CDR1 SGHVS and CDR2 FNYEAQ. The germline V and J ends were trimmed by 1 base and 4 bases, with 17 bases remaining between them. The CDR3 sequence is CASSLEVSGHLYEQYF. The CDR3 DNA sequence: TGTGCCAGCAGCTTAGAGGTTTCAGGGCACCTTTACGAGCAGTACTTC.

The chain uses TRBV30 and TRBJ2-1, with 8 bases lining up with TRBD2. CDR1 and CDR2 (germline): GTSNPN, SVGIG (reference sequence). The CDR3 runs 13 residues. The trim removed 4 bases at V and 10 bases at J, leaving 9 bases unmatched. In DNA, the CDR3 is TGTGCCTGGACTGGACTAGCAGGGGAAGAGCAGTTCTTC. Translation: CAWTGLAGEEQFF.

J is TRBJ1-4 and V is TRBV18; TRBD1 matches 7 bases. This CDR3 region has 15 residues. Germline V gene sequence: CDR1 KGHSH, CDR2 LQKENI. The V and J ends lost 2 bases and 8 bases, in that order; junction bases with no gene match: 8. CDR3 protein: CASSPFRGRGEKLFF. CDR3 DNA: TGTGCCAGCTCACCATTTAGGGGGCGAGGGGAAAAACTGTTTTTT.